This T cell receptor (beta chain) derives from a study of blood T cell repertoires in COVID-19. CDR3 length: 14 amino acids. Per the germline V gene, CDR1 is SGHAT and CDR2 is FQNNGV. With 7 bases removed from V and 2 bases from J, the gap between germline ends came to 15 bases. The table came from immunoSEQ multiplex PCR; TCRdb's copy has only in-frame clones and leaves some out. This table holds under 400,000 clones, almost 90% found once. The receptor was derived from a woman under 40 who had been exposed to COVID-19. The source material was PBMCs or T cells enriched from blood (not recorded which). This chain uses TRBV11-2 with TRBJ2-7; D unresolved. The chain's CDR3 is CASTSAGLTYEQYF. In DNA form, the CDR3 reads TGTGCCAGCACCTCTGCCGGGTTAACCTACGAGCAGTACTTC.